The 22 T cell receptor beta chains below all came from one sample that was sequenced in a study of blood T cell repertoires in COVID-19. Profiled with immunoSEQ multiplex PCR; TCRdb holds only in-frame clones, not every one. The sample lists over 110,000 clones; 79% were seen once. Sequenced input: peripheral blood. The receptor source for this set is a man between 60 and 70 years old with acute or convalescent COVID-19.

J is TRBJ2-1 and V is TRBV6-5, with 7 positions matching TRBD2. Germline assignment: CDR1 MNHEY and CDR2 SVGAGI. The J segment lost 4 bases and the V segment lost 0 bases, leaving 6 bases of the junction unmatched. This CDR3 is 16 amino acids long. The CDR3 protein is CASSYSAGERYNEQFF. As DNA, the CDR3 is TGTGCCAGCAGTTACTCTGCGGGAGAAAGATACAATGAGCAGTTCTTC.

The chain employs TRBV4-3 and TRBJ1-4; D remains ambiguous. Trimming took off 0 bases at V and 0 bases at J, with 8 bases between the two ends. This CDR3 comprises 16 residues. Germline CDR1 is LGHNA and CDR2 is YSLEER. The CDR3 nucleotides are TGCGCCAGCAGCCAAGACAGAATTGCAACTAATGAAAAACTGTTTTTT. Translating gives CASSQDRIATNEKLFF.

The chain joins TRBV5-5 to TRBJ1-2, with D perhaps matching TRBD1 (5 bases). This CDR3 comprises 13 residues. V lost 4 bases and J lost 3, with 10 bases in between. Germline-derived CDR1 and CDR2 are SGHKS and YYEKEE (reference sequence). The CDR3 loop is CASSPDMHYGYTF. The CDR3 region has the DNA TGTGCCAGCAGCCCGGACATGCACTATGGCTACACCTTC.

This clone was picked up one time. The chain uses TRBV10-3 and TRBJ2-1; a possible D gene is TRBD2 (6 bases). The ends were cut back, 3 bases at V and 15 bases at J, with 18 bases in the middle. The CDR3 totals 13 residues. CDR1 is ENHRY and CDR2 is SYGVKD in the germline V gene. CDR3 in amino acids: CAISEPPGAPSFF. CDR3 DNA: TGTGCCATCAGTGAACCCCCGGGAGCGCCGTCGTTCTTC.

The chain has TRBV7-5 and TRBJ1-2. TRBV7-5 is assigned pseudogene status. The CDR3 extends over 11 amino acids. Written as DNA, the CDR3 is TGTGTCAGAAGCTACGGAGGTGGCTACACCTTC. Translated, it gives CVRSYGGGYTF.

The V and J genes are TRBV6-5 and TRBJ1-1, with 10 bases aligning to TRBD1. The length of the CDR3 is 14 residues. Germline V gene lookup returns CDR1 MNHEY and CDR2 SVGAGI. After removal of 6 bases from V and 4 bases from J, the junction contained 5 bases not matched to a gene. The CDR3, as DNA: TGTGCCAGCAGCCGGGACAGGGGAGGCACTGAAGCTTTCTTT. It is translated as CASSRDRGGTEAFF.

J is TRBJ2-5 and V is TRBV5-1; TRBD2 matches 11 bases. CDR1 SGHRS and CDR2 YFSETQ come from the germline V gene. The V segment lost 3 bases and the J segment 5 bases; nucleotides outside the gene matches: 6. The CDR3 has 15 amino acids. The CDR3 here is CASSSLAGGSETQYF. DNA for the CDR3: TGCGCCAGCAGCTCATTAGCGGGAGGGAGTGAGACCCAGTACTTC.

The genes are TRBV6-1 and TRBJ1-4; 8 bases are shared with TRBD1. V was clipped by 1 base and J by 5 bases; unmatched bases: 3. Per the germline V gene, CDR1 is MNHNS and CDR2 is SASEGT. This CDR3 is 15 amino acids long. The CDR3 region is CASSEGAGGNEKLFF. CDR3 nucleotides: TGTGCCAGCAGTGAAGGGGCAGGGGGCAATGAAAAACTGTTTTTT.

The chain has TRBV6-5 and TRBJ1-6, with D perhaps matching TRBD1 (6 bases). In germline, CDR1 is MNHEY, CDR2 SVGAGI. This CDR3 has 15 residues. The ends were cut back, 5 bases at V and 9 bases at J, with 17 bases in the middle. DNA of the CDR3: TGTGCCAGCAGTACTACCACAGGGATGAGTTCACCCCTCCACTTT. This gives the protein CASSTTTGMSSPLHF.

V is TRBV19 and J is TRBJ1-2, with D perhaps TRBD1 (5 bases). CDR3 length equals 12 residues. Trimming stripped 7 bases from V and 8 bases from J, with 14 bases between. The germline CDR1 and CDR2 sequences are LNHDA and SQIVND (reference sequence). The CDR3 DNA reads TGTGCCAGTAACATACCCGACAGCGGCTACACCTTC. Translated, it gives CASNIPDSGYTF.

The CDR3 loop reads CASSAGTSGRNEQFF. CDR3 nucleotide sequence: TGTGCCAGCAGTGCCGGGACTAGCGGGAGAAATGAGCAGTTCTTC. The V gene is TRBV9, the J gene TRBJ2-1; TRBD2 agrees at 14 bases. The CDR3 runs to 15 residues. Germline-derived CDR1 and CDR2 are SGDLS and YYNGEE. J lost 7 bases, V lost 5 bases, and 5 bases had no gene match.

The chain links TRBV18 to TRBJ2-5, with 9 bases aligning to TRBD1. The CDR3 has 17 amino acids. V shed 0 bases, J shed 2 bases, and the junction held 7 bases outside the gene matches. Germline V gives CDR1 KGHSH, CDR2 LQKENI. The CDR3 reads CASSPPTGTGKQETQYF. The CDR3 region has the DNA TGTGCCAGCTCACCACCGACCGGGACAGGGAAACAAGAGACCCAGTACTTC.

This clone came up once. This chain connects TRBV6-1 to TRBJ2-1, with 10 positions matching TRBD2. Germline V gene data show CDR1 as MNHNS and CDR2 as SASEGT. V was pared by 0 bases and J by 7 bases, with 15 bases of the junction left unmatched. The CDR3 runs 19 residues. The CDR3 DNA follows: TGTGCCAGCAGTGAAGCGATTAGCGGGAGGCTGGCGATGGGAAATGAGCAGTTCTTC. Translated: CASSEAISGRLAMGNEQFF.

The rearrangement links TRBV28 to TRBJ2-1; TRBD2 matches 12 bases. CDR1 and CDR2 from the germline V gene are MDHEN and SYDVKM. The CDR3 loop spans 13 amino acids. The V segment lost 7 bases and the J segment 7 bases; nucleotides outside the gene matches: 2. CDR3 sequence reads: CASTTSGRNEQFF. DNA for the CDR3: TGTGCCAGCACCACTAGCGGGAGGAATGAGCAGTTCTTC.

V is TRBV5-1 and J is TRBJ1-1; D unclear. The CDR3 is made up of 16 amino acids. The germline V gene has CDR1 SGHRS and CDR2 YFSETQ. V dropped 1 base and J dropped 0 bases, with 13 bases sitting between them. The CDR3 loop reads CASSLSSGGMNTEAFF. The CDR3 DNA follows: TGCGCCAGCAGCTTGTCGTCAGGAGGAATGAACACTGAAGCTTTCTTT.

This chain links TRBV7-9 with TRBJ2-5; no firm D call. The CDR3 is made up of 15 amino acids. Deletions cut 1 base from V and 3 bases from J, with 12 bases between. CDR1 and CDR2 from the germline V gene are SEHNR and FQNEAQ (reference sequence). The CDR3 here is CASSLGRRDKETQYF. Here the CDR3 DNA reads TGTGCCAGCAGCTTAGGGCGCCGAGACAAAGAGACCCAGTACTTC.

The chain links TRBV5-1 to TRBJ1-2; 8 bases map to TRBD1. V was pared by 2 bases and J by 8 bases, with 2 bases of the junction left unmatched. The CDR3 spans 12 residues. Germline V gives CDR1 SGHRS, CDR2 YFSETQ. In DNA, the CDR3 is TGCGCCAGCAGCTTACAGGGGGGCGGCTACACCTTC. It translates to CASSLQGGGYTF. Supplemented by reference TRBV5-1 and TRBJ1-2, the full variable domain reads KAGVTQTPRYLIKTRGQQVTLSCSPISGHRSVSWYQQTPGQGLQFLFEYFSETQRNKGNFPGRFSGRQFSNSRSEMNVSTLELGDSALYLCASSLQGGGYTFGSGTRLTVV.

This clone was seen once. The CDR3 nucleotides read TGTGCCAGCAGCTGGTCTAGCGGCACCGGGGAGCTGTTTTTT. This sequence encodes CASSWSSGTGELFF. The chain has TRBV7-3 and TRBJ2-2; 7 nucleotides match TRBD2. Per germline, CDR1 SGHTA and CDR2 FQGTGA. The CDR3 covers 14 residues. The J segment lost 4 bases and the V segment lost 4 bases, leaving 3 bases of the junction unmatched.

The chain is built from TRBV6-2 or TRBV6-3 and TRBJ1-5, with D unclear. This CDR3 contains 12 residues. Germline lookup yields CDR1 MNHEY and CDR2 SVGEGT. V shed 4 bases and J shed 9 bases, with 10 bases lying between them. DNA for the CDR3: TGTGCCAGCAGTTGGTCTTTCGGGCCCCAGCATTTT. The encoded protein is CASSWSFGPQHF.

This chain connects TRBV10-3 to TRBJ1-5; D is undetermined. This CDR3 is 14 amino acids long. Germline lookup yields CDR1 ENHRY and CDR2 SYGVKD. V was cut by 6 bases and J by 3 bases, with 12 bases left in between. The CDR3 DNA reads as TGTGCCATCAGCGCAGACAAATACAATCAGCCCCAGCATTTT. As protein: CAISADKYNQPQHF.

The rearrangement joins TRBV9 to TRBJ1-3; 9 bases agree with TRBD1. Per germline, CDR1 SGDLS and CDR2 YYNGEE. V lost 4 bases and J lost 4; bases outside the gene matches: 6. The CDR3 spans 15 residues. In DNA, the CDR3 is TGTGCCAGCAGCACAGGGACAGGGACCGGAAACACCATATATTTT. As protein: CASSTGTGTGNTIYF.

V usage is TRBV2 and J usage is TRBJ2-5; 8 bases fit TRBD2. V was clipped by 7 bases and J by 5 bases; unmatched bases: 9. Germline loops: CDR1 SNHLY, CDR2 FYNNEI. The CDR3 is 14 residues long. CDR3 loop: CASNRAGVKETQYF. CDR3 bases: TGTGCCAGCAACCGAGCGGGAGTGAAGGAGACCCAGTACTTC.